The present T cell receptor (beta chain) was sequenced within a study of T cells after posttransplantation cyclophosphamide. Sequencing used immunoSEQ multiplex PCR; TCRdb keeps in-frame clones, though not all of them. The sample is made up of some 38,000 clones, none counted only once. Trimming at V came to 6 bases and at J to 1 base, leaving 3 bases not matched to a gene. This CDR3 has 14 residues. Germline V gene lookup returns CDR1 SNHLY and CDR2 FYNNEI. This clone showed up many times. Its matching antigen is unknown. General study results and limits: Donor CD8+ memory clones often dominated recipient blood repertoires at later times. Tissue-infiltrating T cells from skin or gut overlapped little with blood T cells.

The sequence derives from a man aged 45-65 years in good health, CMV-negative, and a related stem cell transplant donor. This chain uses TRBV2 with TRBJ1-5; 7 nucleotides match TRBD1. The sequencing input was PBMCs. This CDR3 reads CASRRTGSNQPQHF. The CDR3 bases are TGTGCCAGCAGGCGGACAGGCAGCAATCAGCCCCAGCATTTT.